The rows below give T cell receptor beta chains drawn from one sample of a study of spatial heterogeneity in lung cancer. TCRdb re-analysed the 5' RACE reads in MiXCR, keeping a single row per CDR3 protein. The sample includes about 120,000 distinct CDR3 sequences, about 12% of them seen just once. Sequencing was performed on PBMCs, taken at follow-up. The receptors here all came from a male donor with early-stage non-small cell lung cancer. Both conserved end residues are part of each CDR3. Fields, in order: D gene, J gene, V gene, clone size, CDR3 DNA, CDR3 protein. A D gene is named only where the DNA matches it firmly. Size values are once, few and many counts, or a class for expanded clones, and some rows have none.

>TRBD1|TRBJ2-1|TRBV2|.
TGTGTCAGCTTCGGACAGGGTCTTAATGAGCAGTTCTTC
CVSFGQGLNEQFF
>.|TRBJ2-5|TRBV29-1|many
TGCAGCGTTGAGGGGGGCCCTGGTAGAGAGACCCAGTACTTC
CSVEGGPGRETQYF
>TRBD1|TRBJ2-1|TRBV6-2/TRBV6-3|.
TGTGCCAGCAGTCCCTGGACAGGGCGGGGTGAGAATGAGCAGTTCTTC
CASSPWTGRGENEQFF
>TRBD2|TRBJ2-1|TRBV28|.
TGTGCCAGCAGTTTATATAGCGGGGGGGCACACAATGAGCAGTTCTTC
CASSLYSGGAHNEQFF
>.|TRBJ2-5|TRBV9|many
TGTGCCAGCAGCGTAGAACCAGAGACCCAGTACTTC
CASSVEPETQYF
>.|TRBJ2-3|TRBV27|.
TGTGCCAGCAGTTTTGTCCAGAGCACAGATACGCAGTATTTT
CASSFVQSTDTQYF
>.|TRBJ2-7|TRBV15|.
TGTGCCACCAGCAGAGACTCCTTCTACGAGCAGTACTTC
CATSRDSFYEQYF
>TRBD2|TRBJ2-7|TRBV4-3|few
TGCGCCAGCAGCCGCCTCGCCGGGGGGACCAGCTCCTACGAGCAGTACTTC
CASSRLAGGTSSYEQYF
>.|TRBJ1-5|TRBV18|.
TGTGCCAGCTCACTTAATCATGTCGATCAGCCCCAGCATTTT
CASSLNHVDQPQHF
>.|TRBJ2-5|TRBV6-5|.
TGTGCCAGCAGTTACGGAAAACAAGAGACCCAGTACTTC
CASSYGKQETQYF
>TRBD1|TRBJ2-4|TRBV29-1|many
TGCAGCGTGTTACAGGGGGGTTGGGACATTCAGTACTTC
CSVLQGGWDIQYF
>TRBD1|TRBJ1-1|TRBV5-1|.
TGCGCCAGCAGCTTCAGGGGGCTGGGAACTGAAGCTTTCTTT
CASSFRGLGTEAFF
>.|TRBJ2-7|TRBV28|few
TGTGCCAGCAGTTTTTTTCAGGGCCTGGACGAGCAGTACTTC
CASSFFQGLDEQYF
>.|TRBJ1-5|TRBV2|.
TGTGCCAGCAGCCCTCCGGACTCCCCACAAATGAGGCCCCAGCATTTT
CASSPPDSPQMRPQHF
>.|TRBJ1-6|TRBV20-1|few
TGCAGTGCTAGAGATCAGGGAGGCGCAAGATCACCCCTCCACTTT
CSARDQGGARSPLHF
>.|TRBJ2-7|TRBV12-3/TRBV12-4|few
TGTGCCAGCAGTTTAGGGGGGAACCCAGACGAGCAGTACTTC
CASSLGGNPDEQYF
>TRBD1|TRBJ2-7|TRBV20-1|few
TGCAGCGCTGGTCCCCGGACAGGGGCAGCCTACGAGCAGTACTTC
CSAGPRTGAAYEQYF
>.|TRBJ1-4|TRBV29-1|few
TGCAGCGTTGGAAGGACGGACCGGGCCGGAGGTAGTAGGTTGTTTTTT
CSVGRTDRAGGSRLFF
>.|TRBJ2-7|TRBV7-8|few
TGTGCCAGCAGCTTACACTCAGGGTCCCTCACCGAGCAGTACTTC
CASSLHSGSLTEQYF
>TRBD1|TRBJ1-2|TRBV7-9|few
TGTGCCAGCAGCACGACAGGGTTCGGTAACTATGGCTACACCTTC
CASSTTGFGNYGYTF
>TRBD2|TRBJ2-7|TRBV7-9|few
TGTGCCAGCAGCCCAGGTGGGGCAGCGGGGTGGTACGAGCAGTACTTC
CASSPGGAAGWYEQYF
>.|TRBJ1-4|TRBV4-3|.
TGCGCCAGCAGCAAAGGGGGTGAAGTCCAGGAAAAACTGTTTTTT
CASSKGGEVQEKLFF
>.|TRBJ1-2|TRBV5-1|.
TGCGCCAGCAGCCAAACGCGGGACAAGAACTATGGCTACACCTTC
CASSQTRDKNYGYTF